Below are 2 T cell receptor beta chains sequenced from a single sample in a study of shared clonotypes between healthy human individuals. The table came from immunoSEQ multiplex PCR; TCRdb's copy has only in-frame clones and leaves some out. The table lists about a million clones, approximately 80% of them singletons, with approximately 0.9% in the top ten. Sequencing was performed on memory CD4+ T cells from PBMCs. Indicated subset: CD45RA-negative fraction. The source is a man younger than 35 in good health. Some clones in this sample may be carry-over from other donors' samples.

The gene calls are TRBV29-1 and TRBJ2-1; tentative D call: TRBD1 (8 bases). Trimming removed 7 bases at V and 0 bases at J, with 22 bases between. Germline-derived CDR1 and CDR2 are SQVTM and ANQGSEA. This CDR3 region has 17 residues. The CDR3: CSGAGQVSIGSYNEQFF. In DNA form, the CDR3 reads TGCAGCGGAGCGGGACAGGTGTCAATTGGCTCCTACAATGAGCAGTTCTTC.

This clone was observed a handful of times. The chain carries TRBV2 and TRBJ2-1; 7 bases align to TRBD2. V dropped 6 bases and J dropped 7; count of bases not matched to a gene: 12. Per the germline V gene, CDR1 is SNHLY and CDR2 is FYNNEI. The CDR3 is 15 amino acids. The CDR3 DNA reads TGTGCCAGCAGCGAACTAGCGCCAAATCGGAATGAGCAGTTCTTC. Its protein product is CASSELAPNRNEQFF.